This T cell receptor (beta chain) was sequenced during a study of cytomegalovirus exposure and HLA in healthy donors. Study details: Within an early data release were roughly 90 million unique TCRs drawn from HLA-typed donors. General study points: Roughly even sequencing depth across donors was the assumption behind the presence/absence analyses. Accurate predictions that matched the HLA-A and HLA-B alleles of most subjects were reportedly made from TCR beta sequences. The study designated around 150 TCR beta chains cytomegalovirus-associated.

PCR amplification relied on 60 Vbeta primers (plus 13 Jbeta primers). Using immunoSEQ multiplex PCR, the repertoire was profiled, and TCRdb retains in-frame clones only, with some absent. The sample has around 100,000 clones, roughly 77% seen once. This CDR3 has 15 residues. V lost 1 base and J 4 bases, leaving 10 bases between the germline ends. In germline, CDR1 is SEHNR, CDR2 FQNEAQ (reference sequence). Worth noting for this clone: Its antigen is as yet unknown.

This sequence joins TRBV7-9 and TRBJ1-4, with unresolved D. The sequencing input was PBMCs. This TCR was sampled from a man in his thirties or forties in good health and CMV-seronegative. CDR3 DNA: TGTGCCAGCAGCTTAGGCGAAAACCTTAATGAAAAACTGTTTTTT. This gives the protein CASSLGENLNEKLFF.